Included here is one T cell receptor beta chain sequence, with context. This CDR3 is built from 14 residues. V lost 5 bases to trimming and J lost 2 bases, with 11 bases between them. From germline, CDR1 is SGHTA and CDR2 FQGTGA. This table comes from immunoSEQ multiplex PCR, and its TCRdb copy is limited to in-frame clones, with some not included. The table shows 150,000 to 200,000 clones, with approximately 86% occurring only once. This sample is drawn from a study of blood T cell repertoires in COVID-19. About the research overall: COVID-19 samples from acute and convalescent phases originated in the United States, Italy and Spain. The analysed material was cDNA or gDNA that came from T cells, B-cell-depleted T cells, or PBMCs.

This sequence originates from a middle-aged man with active or convalescent COVID-19. The chain combines TRBV7-3 with TRBJ2-3; tentative D call: TRBD2 (6 bases). The specimen sequenced was peripheral blood. In nucleotides, the CDR3 is TGTGCCAGCAGCGCGGGACGGACCACAGATACGCAGTATTTT. Protein product: CASSAGRTTDTQYF.